Listed here are 16 T cell receptor beta chains from one sample, sequenced in a study of beta chain features in type 1 diabetes. The isolated RNA, all of it, was reverse transcribed, so expressed TCRB transcripts were what got sequenced. Repertoires were generated with immunoSEQ multiplex PCR, while TCRdb's copy carries only in-frame clones and drops some. Of around 500,000 clones detected, roughly 10% appear once; the ten largest clones hold about 0.042%. Material for sequencing was naive CD4+ T cells from blood. Every receptor here comes from a young woman in good health.

CDR3 nucleotides: TGCAGTGCAGTTGCCTCCTACGAGCAGTACTTC. Translation: CSAVASYEQYF. The chain joins TRBV20-1 to TRBJ2-7; D is undetermined. The CDR3 is made up of 11 amino acids. V was shortened by 6 bases and J by 0 bases, with 6 bases between the two germline ends. Germline V gives CDR1 DFQATT, CDR2 SNEGSKA (reference sequence).

This clone was seen a handful of times. The CDR3 here is CSLRRQGSTDTQYF. CDR3 nucleotide sequence: TGCAGCCTTCGGAGACAGGGAAGTACAGATACGCAGTATTTT. The chain employs TRBV29-1 and TRBJ2-3, with TRBD1 identical over 7 bases. The CDR3 extends over 14 amino acids. Looked up from germline, CDR1 is SQVTM and CDR2 is ANQGSEA. V trimming: 8 bases; J trimming: 3 bases; junction bases outside the gene matches: 11.

The chain recombines TRBV7-9 with TRBJ1-2, with a possible D match to TRBD1 (5 bases). CDR1 is SEHNR and CDR2 is FQNEAQ in the germline V gene (reference sequence). Trimming cost V 3 bases and J 0 bases, with 11 bases left between them. This CDR3 spans 15 amino acids. The CDR3 region is CASSFGAQPNYGYTF. CDR3 nucleotides: TGTGCCAGCAGCTTTGGGGCACAACCTAACTATGGCTACACCTTC.

The V gene is TRBV7-2, the J gene TRBJ1-1; TRBD1 is a possible D gene (6 bases). Germline V lookup: CDR1 SGHTA, CDR2 FQGNSA. V lost 1 base and J lost 4, with 10 bases in between. The CDR3 is 14 residues long. The CDR3 DNA follows: TGTGCCAGCAGCTTAGTACAGGGCCTCACTGAAGCTTTCTTT. Translation gives CASSLVQGLTEAFF.

This clone was seen more than once but under ten times. The rearrangement joins TRBV7-9 to TRBJ2-7, with D uncertain. Germline-derived CDR1 and CDR2 are SEHNR and FQNEAQ (reference sequence). CDR3 length: 13 residues. Trimming left V 4 bases short and J 3 bases short, with 10 bases between. CDR3 in amino acids: CASSYDGIYEQYF. The CDR3 region has the DNA TGTGCCAGCAGCTATGACGGAATCTACGAGCAGTACTTC.

This clone was detected a few times. The V call is TRBV19, the J call TRBJ1-2, with 7 bases aligning to TRBD1. The CDR3 totals 13 residues. J lost 2 bases, V lost 5 bases, and 2 bases had no gene match. From germline, CDR1 is LNHDA and CDR2 SQIVND (reference sequence). The CDR3 is CASSEQGNYGYTF. As DNA, the CDR3 is TGTGCCAGTAGTGAACAGGGGAACTATGGCTACACCTTC.

This clone was found a few times. V usage is TRBV2 and J usage is TRBJ1-2, with 8 bases matching TRBD1. CDR3 length: 15 amino acids. Looked up from germline, CDR1 is SNHLY and CDR2 is FYNNEI. Germline trimming cut 8 bases from V and 8 bases from J; bases unmatched to any gene: 16. CDR3 in amino acids: CASGYQGAIRSGYTF. DNA for the CDR3: TGTGCCAGCGGGTACCAGGGGGCAATCCGCTCGGGCTACACCTTC.

This clone was detected a few times. Since a much larger clone is just one base distant, this may be a read error. The V call is TRBV7-8, the J call TRBJ2-1; no reliable D call. Trimming removed 4 bases at V and 3 bases at J, with 1 base between. From germline, CDR1 is SGHVS and CDR2 FQNEAQ. The CDR3 spans 11 residues. CDR3 nucleotides: TGTGCCAGCAGCTACTACAATGAGCAGTTCTTC. Residues: CASSYYNEQFF.

V is TRBV7-9 and J is TRBJ2-7; 8 bases are shared with TRBD1. Germline CDR1 and CDR2: SEHNR and FQNEAQ (reference sequence). The CDR3 extends over 14 amino acids. With 5 bases clipped from V and 5 bases from J, the junction kept 8 bases outside the gene matches. CDR3 in amino acids: CASSDRDRLNEQYF. As DNA, the CDR3 is TGTGCCAGCAGCGACCGGGACAGGCTCAACGAGCAGTACTTC.

This clone appeared a few times. In nucleotides, the CDR3 is TGTGCCAGCAGCGTTGGGAGGGTCGGCACAGATACGCAGTATTTT. Translating gives CASSVGRVGTDTQYF. V and J are TRBV9 and TRBJ2-3, with TRBD2 identical over 7 bases. With V trimmed by 2 bases and J by 1 base, 4 bases remained unmatched. The CDR3 has 15 residues. Per the germline V gene, CDR1 is SGDLS and CDR2 is YYNGEE.

This clone has more than one count but fewer than ten. This sample includes further DNA sequences coding for the same CDR3. V gene TRBV7-2 combines with J gene TRBJ1-5; TRBD1 might be the D (5 bases). Trimming left V 3 bases short and J 6 bases short, with 12 bases between. Germline V CDR1 and CDR2: SGHTA, FQGNSA. The CDR3 covers 14 residues. The DNA of the CDR3 is TGTGCCAGCAGCTTTGCAGGGTCTGGTCAGCCCCAGCATTTT. Its protein is CASSFAGSGQPQHF.

V and J are TRBV7-2 and TRBJ2-7; 11 bases agree with TRBD1. The CDR3 totals 17 residues. Germline CDR1 is SGHTA and CDR2 is FQGNSA. J lost 1 base, V lost 1 base, and 6 bases had no gene match. CDR3 DNA sequence: TGTGCCAGCAGCTTAGGGCCCGGGACAGGGGGTTCCTACGAGCAGTACGTC. Its translation is CASSLGPGTGGSYEQYV.

This clone was seen more than once but under ten times. The V and J genes are TRBV2 and TRBJ1-6, with D unresolved. The CDR3 length is 15 residues. The V gene lost 1 base and the J gene lost 9 bases, with 13 bases spanning the gap. Germline V gene data show CDR1 as SNHLY and CDR2 as FYNNEI. The DNA for the CDR3 is TGTGCCAGCAGTGAAGGCCGGGCGAGGGTTTCACCCCTCCACTTT. It yields the protein CASSEGRARVSPLHF.

This clone was observed a handful of times. The chain couples TRBV15 to TRBJ2-1; 9 positions agree with TRBD1. The CDR3 is 12 residues long. The germline CDR1 and CDR2 sequences are LNHNV and YYDKDF (reference sequence). V gave up 6 bases and J gave up 13 bases; unmatched junction bases: 7. The CDR3 DNA follows: TGTGCCACCAGGCCGGGACAGGGTCGTCAGTTCTTC. The encoded protein is CATRPGQGRQFF.

This sequence joins TRBV7-9 and TRBJ2-7, with D perhaps matching TRBD1 (6 bases). Looked up from germline, CDR1 is SEHNR and CDR2 is FQNEAQ (reference sequence). This CDR3 has 13 residues. V shed 5 bases and J shed 6 bases, with 14 bases lying between them. The CDR3 region is CASSVDGGAEQYF. As DNA, the CDR3 is TGTGCCAGCAGCGTAGATGGGGGCGCCGAGCAGTACTTC.

The V and J genes are TRBV7-9 and TRBJ2-7, with unresolved D. This CDR3 has 15 residues. The V end was cut by 5 bases, the J end by 1 base, with 15 bases between. Germline assignment: CDR1 SEHNR and CDR2 FQNEAQ (reference sequence). This CDR3 reads CASSRKDQGSYEQYF. The CDR3 DNA sequence: TGTGCCAGCAGCCGGAAGGACCAAGGGTCCTACGAGCAGTACTTC.